This T cell receptor beta chain was recovered during a study of T cell responses to AZD1222 COVID-19 vaccine. Notes on the study in general: AZD1222 recipients seropositive at baseline numbered only six or seven. Spike-spanning, vaccine-associated CD4 TCRs were dominant at 160-218 and 743-854. Two AZD1222 administrations were followed by greater Spike-specific TCR breadth and depth.

Combined were second doses at about 4 or about 12 weeks. Concerning this clone itself: The antigen remains undetermined.

The length of the CDR3 is 15 residues. Losses at the gene ends were 5 bases for V and 2 bases for J; bases not matched to a gene: 1. Germline CDR1 and CDR2: SGHAT and FQNNGV. Measured with immunoSEQ multiplex PCR; TCRdb has only the in-frame clones, and not every one. This sample yields more than 95,000 clones, of which more than 75% are seen a single time; roughly 3.8% belongs to the top ten. The receptor was isolated from an adult who received the AZD1222 COVID-19 vaccine. The sequencing used peripheral blood, collected 28 days after the second AZD1222 dose. This sequence joins TRBV11-2 and TRBJ1-3; 12 bases are shared with TRBD1. The CDR3 reads CASSRDRGPGNTIYF. CDR3 in DNA: TGTGCCAGCAGCCGGGACAGGGGGCCTGGAAACACCATATATTTT.